The TCR beta chain described here comes from a study of read filtering for tumor transcriptome and immune sequencing. Overall study context: 8 patients were R-ISS I, approximately 15 were R-ISS II, 7 were R-ISS III.

This library used roughly 370 ng RNA and molecular barcoded adaptors spanning alpha/delta and beta/gamma chains. MiXCR was run by TCRdb on the reads, yielding one entry per CDR3 protein. Counted here are about 38,000 distinct CDR3 sequences, roughly an eighth occurring once; the ten biggest clones make up less than 35%. This clonotype was seen only a few times. The TCR comes from a donor at least 40 years old with multiple myeloma. Sequencing used a population of CD138-negative cells sorted from bone marrow.

The CDR3 sequence is CASSTSGGKETQYF. Here the CDR3 DNA reads TGTGCCAGCAGTACTAGCGGAGGTAAAGAGACCCAGTACTTC. The chain has TRBV3-1 and TRBJ2-5; 8 bases fit TRBD2. The germline gives CDR1 LGHDT, CDR2 YNNKEL (reference sequence). The CDR3 has 14 residues. With 6 bases clipped from V and 3 bases from J, the junction kept 6 bases outside the gene matches.